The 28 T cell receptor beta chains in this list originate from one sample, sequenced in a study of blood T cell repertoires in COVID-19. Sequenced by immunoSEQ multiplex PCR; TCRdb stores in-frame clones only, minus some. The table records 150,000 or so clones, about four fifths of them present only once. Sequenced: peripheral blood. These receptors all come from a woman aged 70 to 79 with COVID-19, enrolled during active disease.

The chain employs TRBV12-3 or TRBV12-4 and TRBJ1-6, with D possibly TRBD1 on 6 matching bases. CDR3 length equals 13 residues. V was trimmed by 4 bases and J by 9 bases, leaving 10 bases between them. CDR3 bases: TGTGCCAGCAGTTCAACAGGGATTTCACCCCTCCACTTT. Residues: CASSSTGISPLHF.

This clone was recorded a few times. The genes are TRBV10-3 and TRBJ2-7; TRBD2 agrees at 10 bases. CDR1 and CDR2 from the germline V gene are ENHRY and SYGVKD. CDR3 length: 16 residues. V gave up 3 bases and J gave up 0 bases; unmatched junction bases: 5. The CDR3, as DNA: TGTGCCATCAGTGATCTACTAGCGGGAAGCTCCTACGAGCAGTACTTC. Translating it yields CAISDLLAGSSYEQYF.

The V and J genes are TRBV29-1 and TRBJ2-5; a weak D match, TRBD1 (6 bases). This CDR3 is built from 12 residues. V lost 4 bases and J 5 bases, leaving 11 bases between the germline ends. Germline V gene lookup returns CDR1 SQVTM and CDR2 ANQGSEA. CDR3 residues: CSVGGLAETQYF. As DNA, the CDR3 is TGCAGCGTTGGGGGGCTGGCGGAGACCCAGTACTTC.

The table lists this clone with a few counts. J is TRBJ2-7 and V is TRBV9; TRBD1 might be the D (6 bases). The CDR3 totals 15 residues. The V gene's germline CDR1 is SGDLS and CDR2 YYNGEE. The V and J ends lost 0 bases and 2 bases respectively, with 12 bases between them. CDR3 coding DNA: TGTGCCAGCAGCGTAGCTCCGGACAGAGCCTACGAGCAGTACTTC. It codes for CASSVAPDRAYEQYF.

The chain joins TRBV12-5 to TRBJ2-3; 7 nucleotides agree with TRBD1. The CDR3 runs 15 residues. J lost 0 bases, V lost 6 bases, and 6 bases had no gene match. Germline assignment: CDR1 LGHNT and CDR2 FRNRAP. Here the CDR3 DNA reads TGTGCTAGTGGAACGGGACAGTTAAGCACAGATACGCAGTATTTT. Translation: CASGTGQLSTDTQYF.

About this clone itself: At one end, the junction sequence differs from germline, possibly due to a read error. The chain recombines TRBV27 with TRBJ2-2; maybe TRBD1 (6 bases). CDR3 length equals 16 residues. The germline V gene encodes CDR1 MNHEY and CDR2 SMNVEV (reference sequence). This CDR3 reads CASSHRQVLNAGELFF. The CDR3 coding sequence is TGTGCCAGCAGTCACCGACAGGTTTTGAACGCCGGGGAGCTGTTTTTT.

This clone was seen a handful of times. The CDR3 DNA follows: TGCGCCAGCAGCTTGACTGGGGGCGGTGGCTACACCTTC. It specifies CASSLTGGGGYTF. The chain uses TRBV5-1 and TRBJ1-2; possible D gene TRBD1, 6 bases. Germline V gene lookup returns CDR1 SGHRS and CDR2 YFSETQ. This CDR3 is built from 13 residues. With 1 base removed from V and 7 bases from J, the gap between germline ends came to 11 bases. Full variable domain (missing parts from reference TRBV5-1 and TRBJ1-2): KAGVTQTPRYLIKTRGQQVTLSCSPISGHRSVSWYQQTPGQGLQFLFEYFSETQRNKGNFPGRFSGRQFSNSRSEMNVSTLELGDSALYLCASSLTGGGGYTFGSGTRLTVV.

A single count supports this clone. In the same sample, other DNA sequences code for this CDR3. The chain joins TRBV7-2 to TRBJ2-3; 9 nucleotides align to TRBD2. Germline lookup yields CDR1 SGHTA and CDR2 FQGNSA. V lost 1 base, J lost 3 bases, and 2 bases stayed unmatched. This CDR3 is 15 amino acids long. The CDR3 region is CASSLGAGGTDTQYF. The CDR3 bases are TGTGCCAGCAGCTTAGGAGCGGGGGGTACAGATACGCAGTATTTT.

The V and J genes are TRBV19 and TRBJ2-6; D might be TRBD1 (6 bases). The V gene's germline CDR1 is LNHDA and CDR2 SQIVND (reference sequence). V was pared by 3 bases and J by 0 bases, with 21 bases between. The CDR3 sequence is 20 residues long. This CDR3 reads CASSISTSGQGSSGANVLTF. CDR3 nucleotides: TGTGCCAGTAGTATTTCGACTTCGGGACAAGGAAGCTCTGGGGCCAACGTCCTGACTTTC.

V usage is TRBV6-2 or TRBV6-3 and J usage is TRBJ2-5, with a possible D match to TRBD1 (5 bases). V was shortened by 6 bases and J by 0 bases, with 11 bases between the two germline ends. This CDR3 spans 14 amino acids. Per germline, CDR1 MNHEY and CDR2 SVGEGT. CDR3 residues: CASSRQKDQETQYF. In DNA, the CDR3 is TGTGCCAGCAGCCGACAGAAAGACCAAGAGACCCAGTACTTC.

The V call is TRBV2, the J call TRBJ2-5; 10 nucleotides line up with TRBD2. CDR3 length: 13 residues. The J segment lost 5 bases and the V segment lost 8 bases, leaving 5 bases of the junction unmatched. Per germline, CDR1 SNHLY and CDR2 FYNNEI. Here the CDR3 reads CASQRGGQETQYF. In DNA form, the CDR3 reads TGTGCCAGCCAGCGGGGGGGCCAGGAGACCCAGTACTTC.

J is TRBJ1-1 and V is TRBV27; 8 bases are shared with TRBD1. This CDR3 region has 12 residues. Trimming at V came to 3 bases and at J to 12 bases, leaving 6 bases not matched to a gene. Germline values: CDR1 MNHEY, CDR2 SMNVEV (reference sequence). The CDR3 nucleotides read TGTGCCAGCAGTTTCCCGACAGGGGCGTCTTTCTTT. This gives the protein CASSFPTGASFF.

CDR3 coding DNA: TGTGCCAGCAGCGGGAACAGGATCCAAGAGACCCAGTACTTC. Translating gives CASSGNRIQETQYF. The chain is built from TRBV5-4 and TRBJ2-5, with D possibly matching TRBD1 (5 bases). V dropped 4 bases and J dropped 1 base, with 11 bases sitting between them. This CDR3 is 14 amino acids long. Germline CDR1 and CDR2: SGHNT and YYREEE (reference sequence). Full variable domain (outside the CDR3, taken from reference TRBV5-4 and TRBJ2-5): ETGVTQSPTHLIKTRGQQVTLRCSSQSGHNTVSWYQQALGQGPQFIFQYYREEENGRGNFPPRFSGLQFPNYSSELNVNALELDDSALYLCASSGNRIQETQYFGPGTRLLVL.

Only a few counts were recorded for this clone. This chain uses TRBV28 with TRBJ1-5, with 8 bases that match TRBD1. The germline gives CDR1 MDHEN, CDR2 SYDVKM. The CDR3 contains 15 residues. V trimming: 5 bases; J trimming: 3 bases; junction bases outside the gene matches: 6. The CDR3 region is CASSPLDRDNQPQHF. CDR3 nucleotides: TGTGCCAGCAGTCCGCTGGACAGGGACAATCAGCCCCAGCATTTT.

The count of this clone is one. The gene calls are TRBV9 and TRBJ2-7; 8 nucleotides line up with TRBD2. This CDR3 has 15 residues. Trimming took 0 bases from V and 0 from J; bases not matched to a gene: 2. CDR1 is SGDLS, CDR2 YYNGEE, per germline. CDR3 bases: TGTGCCAGCAGCGTAGTGGGGACTAGCTCCTACGAGCAGTACTTC. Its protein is CASSVVGTSSYEQYF.

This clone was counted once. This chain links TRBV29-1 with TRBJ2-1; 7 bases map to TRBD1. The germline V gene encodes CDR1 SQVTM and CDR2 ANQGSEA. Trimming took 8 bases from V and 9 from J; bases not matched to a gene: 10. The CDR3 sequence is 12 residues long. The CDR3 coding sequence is TGCAGCTTCCGGGACAGTTTGGCTGAGCAGTTCTTC. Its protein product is CSFRDSLAEQFF.

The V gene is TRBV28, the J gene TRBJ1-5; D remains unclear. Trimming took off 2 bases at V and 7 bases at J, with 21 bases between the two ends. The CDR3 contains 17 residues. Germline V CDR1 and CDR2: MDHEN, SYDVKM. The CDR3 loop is CASSLAERRAGRQPQHF. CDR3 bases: TGTGCCAGCAGTTTAGCCGAACGGAGGGCCGGGAGGCAGCCCCAGCATTTT.

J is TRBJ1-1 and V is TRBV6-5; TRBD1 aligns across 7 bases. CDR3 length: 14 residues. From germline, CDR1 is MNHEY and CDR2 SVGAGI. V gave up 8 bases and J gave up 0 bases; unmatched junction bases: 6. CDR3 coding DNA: TGTGCCAGCCGGCCGGGACAGATGAACACTGAAGCTTTCTTT. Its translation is CASRPGQMNTEAFF.

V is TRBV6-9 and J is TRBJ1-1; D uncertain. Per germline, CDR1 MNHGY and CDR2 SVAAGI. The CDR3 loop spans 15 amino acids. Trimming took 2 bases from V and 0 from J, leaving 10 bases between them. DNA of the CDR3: TGTGCCAGCAGTTATCCCACAACACTGAACACTGAAGCTTTCTTT. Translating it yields CASSYPTTLNTEAFF.

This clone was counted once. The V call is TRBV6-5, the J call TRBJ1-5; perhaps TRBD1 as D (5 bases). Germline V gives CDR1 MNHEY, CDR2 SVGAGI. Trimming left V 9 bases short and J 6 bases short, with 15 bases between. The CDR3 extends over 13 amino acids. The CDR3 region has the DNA TGTGCCAGTGAGGGAGGGGTCGGTCAGCCCCAGCATTTT. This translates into CASEGGVGQPQHF.

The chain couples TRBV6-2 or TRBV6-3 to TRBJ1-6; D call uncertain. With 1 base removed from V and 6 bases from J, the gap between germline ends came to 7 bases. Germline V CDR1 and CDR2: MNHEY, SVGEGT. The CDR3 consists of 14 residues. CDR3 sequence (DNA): TGTGCCAGCAGTTACTTGGACTCTAATTCACCCCTCCACTTT. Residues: CASSYLDSNSPLHF.

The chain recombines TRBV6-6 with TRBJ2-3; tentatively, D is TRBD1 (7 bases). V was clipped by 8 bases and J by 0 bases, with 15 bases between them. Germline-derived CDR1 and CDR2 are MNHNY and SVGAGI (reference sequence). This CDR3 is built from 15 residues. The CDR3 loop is CASAEQGTSTDTQYF. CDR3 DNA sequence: TGTGCCAGCGCGGAACAGGGGACTAGCACAGATACGCAGTATTTT.

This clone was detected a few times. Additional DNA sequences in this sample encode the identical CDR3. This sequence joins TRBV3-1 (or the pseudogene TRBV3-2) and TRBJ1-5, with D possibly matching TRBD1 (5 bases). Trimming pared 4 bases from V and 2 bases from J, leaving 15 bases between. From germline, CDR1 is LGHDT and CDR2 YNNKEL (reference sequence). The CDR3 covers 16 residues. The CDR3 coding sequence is TGTGCCAGCAGCCCCTCACTGGGGGAGGGCAATCAGCCCCAGCATTTT. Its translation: CASSPSLGEGNQPQHF.

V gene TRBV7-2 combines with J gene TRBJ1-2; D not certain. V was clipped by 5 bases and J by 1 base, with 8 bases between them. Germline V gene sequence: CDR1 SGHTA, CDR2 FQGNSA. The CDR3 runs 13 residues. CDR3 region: CASSLSRNYGYTF. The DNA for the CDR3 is TGTGCCAGCAGCCTCTCCCGTAACTATGGCTACACCTTC. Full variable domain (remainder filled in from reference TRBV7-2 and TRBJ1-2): GAGVSQSPSNKVTEKGKDVELRCDPISGHTALYWYRQSLGQGLEFLIYFQGNSAPDKSGLPSDRFSAERTGGSVSTLTIQRTQQEDSAVYLCASSLSRNYGYTFGSGTRLTVV.

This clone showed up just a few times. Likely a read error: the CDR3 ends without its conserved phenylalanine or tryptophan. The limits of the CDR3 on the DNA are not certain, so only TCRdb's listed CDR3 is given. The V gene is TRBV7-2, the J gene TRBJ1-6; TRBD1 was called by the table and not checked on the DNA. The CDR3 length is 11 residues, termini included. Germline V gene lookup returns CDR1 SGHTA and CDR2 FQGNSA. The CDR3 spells CASSCSGTGIL.

CDR3 nucleotides: TGTGCCAGCAGTTCGACAGGGGCCGGAGGCTACACCTTC. This codes for CASSSTGAGGYTF. The V call is TRBV6-5, the J call TRBJ1-2; TRBD1 agrees at 8 bases. The germline CDR1 and CDR2 sequences are MNHEY and SVGAGI. Unmatched junction bases numbered 6, after V lost 4 bases and J lost 8 bases. The CDR3 covers 13 residues.

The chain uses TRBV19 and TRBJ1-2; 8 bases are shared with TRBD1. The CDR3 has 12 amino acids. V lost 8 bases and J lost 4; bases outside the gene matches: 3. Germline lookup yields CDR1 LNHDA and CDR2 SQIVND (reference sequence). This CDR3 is CASVDRGYGYTF. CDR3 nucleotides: TGTGCCAGTGTTGACAGGGGCTATGGCTACACCTTC. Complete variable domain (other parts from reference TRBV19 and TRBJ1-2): DGGITQSPKYLFRKEGQNVTLSCEQNLNHDAMYWYRQDPGQGLRLIYYSQIVNDFQKGDIAEGYSVSREKKESFPLTVTSAQKNPTAFYLCASVDRGYGYTFGSGTRLTVV.

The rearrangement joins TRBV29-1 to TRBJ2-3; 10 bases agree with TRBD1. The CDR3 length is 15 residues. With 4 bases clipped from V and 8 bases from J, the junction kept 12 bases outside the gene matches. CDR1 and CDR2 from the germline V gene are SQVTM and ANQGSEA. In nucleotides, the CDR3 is TGCAGCGTTGCTGAGGGGACAGGGGATTCGGGTACGCAGTATTTT. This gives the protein CSVAEGTGDSGTQYF.